This T cell receptor (beta chain) was recovered during a study of human T cells and chemical hapten exposure. The sample's time point: pre-sensitization, week 0. The treatment denotes: therapeutic diphenylcyclopropenone sensitization with weekly scalp DPC. This clonotype was counted at least ten times. TCRdb passed the RACE reads through MiXCR, listing each CDR3 protein once. The sample gives under 400,000 distinct CDR3 sequences, roughly 5.3% of which show up once; 2.5% to 3% is in the top ten. This receptor was taken from a woman between 50 and 59 years old with alopecia areata. Some clones in this sample may be carry-over from other donors' samples. The sequencing used whole blood, collected in connection with sensitization to the hapten diphenylcyclopropenone (DPC).

CDR3 DNA sequence: TGTGCCAGCAGCTTAGTAAGACAGGGACCTAATGAAAAACTGTTTTTT. Its translation: CASSLVRQGPNEKLFF. The chain recombines TRBV7-8 with TRBJ1-4, with 7 bases fitting TRBD1. The germline V gene encodes CDR1 SGHVS and CDR2 FQNEAQ. The CDR3 has 16 amino acids. J was trimmed by 3 bases and V by 1 base; bases with no gene match: 5.